The 16 T cell receptor beta chains below were found in one sample sequenced in a study of cytomegalovirus exposure and HLA in healthy donors. Primers for the PCR totalled 60 Vbeta and 13 Jbeta. Data came from immunoSEQ multiplex PCR; TCRdb stores just in-frame clones and leaves some out. The sample has around 150,000 clones; roughly three quarters are singletons. The sample comprised PBMCs. Receptors originate from a male donor in good health and CMV-seronegative.

The gene calls are TRBV19 and TRBJ1-1; 7 nucleotides agree with TRBD1. Germline trimming cut 3 bases from V and 8 bases from J; bases unmatched to any gene: 3. The CDR3 extends over 12 amino acids. Germline-derived CDR1 and CDR2 are LNHDA and SQIVND (reference sequence). DNA of the CDR3: TGTGCCAGTAGTATCCTACAGGGGGAAGCTTTCTTT. This gives the protein CASSILQGEAFF.

This chain connects TRBV27 to TRBJ2-5, with D unclear. CDR3 length: 14 amino acids. Germline V gene data show CDR1 as MNHEY and CDR2 as SMNVEV (reference sequence). V was shortened by 0 bases and J by 5 bases, with 10 bases between the two germline ends. This chain's CDR3 is CASSLSPVRETQYF. CDR3 DNA: TGTGCCAGCAGTTTATCCCCGGTGAGGGAGACCCAGTACTTC.

The chain employs TRBV19 and TRBJ1-4, with D hard to call. CDR1 is LNHDA and CDR2 is SQIVND in the germline V gene (reference sequence). Trimming shortened V by 7 bases and J by 3 bases, and 12 bases separated the two germline ends. The CDR3 is 14 amino acids. The CDR3 nucleotides read TGTGCCAGTACCCGACTGGACTCTAATGAAAAACTGTTTTTT. Translated: CASTRLDSNEKLFF.

In nucleotides, the CDR3 is TGTGCCAGTAGTATAATGGGGGCGTGGGACAATCAGCCCCAGCATTTT. Amino acids: CASSIMGAWDNQPQHF. The rearrangement uses TRBV19 and TRBJ1-5; weak D call: TRBD1 (6 bases). V lost 2 bases and J 3 bases, leaving 14 bases between the germline ends. The germline V gene has CDR1 LNHDA and CDR2 SQIVND (reference sequence). The CDR3 covers 16 residues.

V gene TRBV10-2 combines with J gene TRBJ1-3; the D gene is possibly TRBD1 (5 bases). Looked up from germline, CDR1 is WSHSY and CDR2 is SAAADI. The CDR3 spans 15 residues. Trimming took off 0 bases at V and 4 bases at J, with 10 bases between the two ends. The DNA of the CDR3 is TGCGCCAGCAGTGAGTCGGGCGGGACCGGAAACACCATATATTTT. Its protein is CASSESGGTGNTIYF.

The rearrangement links TRBV7-9 to TRBJ2-5; possibly TRBD1 for D (6 bases). Germline lookup yields CDR1 SEHNR and CDR2 FQNEAQ (reference sequence). CDR3 size: 15 residues. The V and J ends lost 5 bases and 1 base respectively, with 14 bases between them. This chain's CDR3 is CASSTGTPTQETQYF. CDR3 DNA: TGTGCCAGCAGCACCGGGACACCGACCCAAGAGACCCAGTACTTC.

This chain's CDR3 is CASSLGSEGWNEQFF. Written as DNA, the CDR3 is TGTGCCAGCAGCTTAGGTTCGGAGGGTTGGAATGAGCAGTTCTTC. This chain uses TRBV7-2 with TRBJ2-1; maybe TRBD2 (6 bases). The CDR3 totals 15 residues. V lost 1 base to trimming and J lost 7 bases, with 14 bases between them. Germline CDR1 is SGHTA and CDR2 is FQGNSA.

This chain links TRBV10-3 with TRBJ2-5; maybe TRBD1 (6 bases). With 6 bases removed from V and 3 bases from J, the gap between germline ends came to 17 bases. Germline lookup yields CDR1 ENHRY and CDR2 SYGVKD. The CDR3 length is 15 residues. CDR3: CAIRGASSPKETQYF. DNA of the CDR3: TGTGCCATCAGGGGGGCCAGCAGTCCCAAAGAGACCCAGTACTTC.

The V gene is TRBV7-9, the J gene TRBJ2-5, with D possibly matching TRBD2 (5 bases). Trimming stripped 5 bases from V and 2 bases from J, with 18 bases between. Germline CDR1 is SEHNR and CDR2 is FQNEAQ (reference sequence). This CDR3 contains 16 residues. In DNA form, the CDR3 reads TGTGCCAGCAGCCCCCCGCCGAGGGTGGCGCAAGAGACCCAGTACTTC. Its translation is CASSPPPRVAQETQYF.

The J gene is TRBJ2-7, the V gene TRBV5-4; maybe TRBD2 (6 bases). The CDR3 length is 12 residues. The germline V gene encodes CDR1 SGHNT and CDR2 YYREEE (reference sequence). Trimming shortened V by 3 bases and J by 6 bases, and 10 bases separated the two germline ends. This chain's CDR3 is CASSSDGGEQYF. The CDR3 bases are TGTGCCAGCAGCTCGGACGGGGGCGAGCAGTACTTC.

V and J are TRBV11-2 and TRBJ1-3; D remains unclear. Trimming removed 5 bases from V and 4 bases from J, with 3 bases in between. Germline CDR1 and CDR2: SGHAT and FQNNGV. The CDR3 runs 11 residues. The CDR3 DNA reads as TGTGCCAGCAGCCTAGGAAACACCATATATTTT. Its translation: CASSLGNTIYF.

The chain carries TRBV6-4 and TRBJ1-1; D gene unclear. Germline V gives CDR1 MRHNA, CDR2 SNTAGT. The CDR3 length is 13 residues. V lost 4 bases and J 0 bases, leaving 6 bases between the germline ends. The CDR3 DNA reads as TGTGCCAGCAGTGCAGTAATGAACACTGAAGCTTTCTTT. Protein product: CASSAVMNTEAFF.

The rearrangement uses TRBV27 and TRBJ1-5, with unresolved D. The CDR3 is 15 residues long. Trimming shortened V by 2 bases and J by 3 bases, and 11 bases separated the two germline ends. Per the germline V gene, CDR1 is MNHEY and CDR2 is SMNVEV (reference sequence). The CDR3 DNA follows: TGTGCCAGCAGTTTAACTTTTTGGGCCAATCAGCCCCAGCATTTT. Translating it yields CASSLTFWANQPQHF.

The chain is built from TRBV30 and TRBJ2-1; the match to TRBD2 covers 7 bases. The V and J ends lost 7 bases and 5 bases, in that order; junction bases with no gene match: 14. CDR1 is GTSNPN, CDR2 SVGIG, per germline (reference sequence). This CDR3 region has 15 residues. CDR3 DNA: TGTGCCTCCTCCCGGGGAGGGAGTGGGAACAATGAGCAGTTCTTC. Its protein product is CASSRGGSGNNEQFF.

The J gene is TRBJ2-2, the V gene TRBV7-9; TRBD1 is a possible D gene (5 bases). This CDR3 has 14 amino acids. Trimming took 7 bases from V and 0 from J, leaving 9 bases between them. The germline V gene has CDR1 SEHNR and CDR2 FQNEAQ (reference sequence). The CDR3 DNA follows: TGTGCCAGCACCGACAGTACGAACACCGGGGAGCTGTTTTTT. This translates into CASTDSTNTGELFF.

V gene TRBV5-6 combines with J gene TRBJ2-3; TRBD2 matches 15 bases. Unmatched junction bases numbered 5, after V lost 3 bases and J lost 3 bases. CDR1 is SGHDT and CDR2 is YYEEEE in the germline V gene. The CDR3 has 17 residues. The CDR3 sequence: CASSSGLAGGFTDTQYF. The CDR3 coding sequence is TGTGCCAGCAGCTCGGGACTAGCGGGAGGATTTACAGATACGCAGTATTTT.